The clone carrying this T cell receptor beta chain was counted a few times. Its target is unknown. This entry belongs to a study of T cells after yellow fever vaccination. Broader study findings: There was a possibility that FACS-sorted repertoires contained abundant clonotypes contaminating from the bulk population. Reappearance after the booster was observed for most primary-vaccination clones (roughly 97% CD4, roughly 90% CD8).

TCRdb reprocessed the 5' RACE reads with MiXCR, giving one entry per CDR3 protein. The sample yields hundreds of thousands of distinct CDR3 sequences, about 3.5% seen once. The material was PBMCs, obtained on the day of the yellow fever booster vaccination. The TCR comes from a man between 18 and 29 years old who received the YFV17D yellow fever vaccine.

The CDR3 protein is CASSYSNRKGNNEQFF. DNA of the CDR3: TGTGCCAGCAGTTACTCGAACAGGAAGGGGAACAATGAGCAGTTCTTC. This chain joins TRBV6-5 and TRBJ2-1; the D gene is possibly TRBD1 (5 bases). CDR3 length: 16 amino acids. Germline lookup yields CDR1 MNHEY and CDR2 SVGAGI. V was clipped by 0 bases and J by 5 bases, with 14 bases between them.